One and the same sample provided the 28 T cell receptor beta chains below, sequenced in a study of OX40 agonist ivuxolimab in advanced cancers. Measured with immunoSEQ multiplex PCR; TCRdb has only the in-frame clones, and not every one. The table records around 56,000 clones, 88% of them present only once. Sequencing used CD4+ or CD8+ T cells sorted from blood, obtained in a trial of the OX40 agonist ivuxolimab. The source is an adult with an advanced solid tumor such as melanoma, head and neck, liver or kidney cancer.

The rearrangement uses TRBV19 and TRBJ2-2, with 15 positions matching TRBD2. With V trimmed by 6 bases and J by 8 bases, 4 bases remained unmatched. The CDR3 is 15 amino acids. Looked up from germline, CDR1 is LNHDA and CDR2 is SQIVND (reference sequence). The CDR3 bases are TGTGCCAGTAGCCAGGGACTAGCGGGAGGAGGGGAGCTGTTTTTT. It codes for CASSQGLAGGGELFF. The whole variable domain, remainder taken from reference TRBV19 and TRBJ2-2, is DGGITQSPKYLFRKEGQNVTLSCEQNLNHDAMYWYRQDPGQGLRLIYYSQIVNDFQKGDIAEGYSVSREKKESFPLTVTSAQKNPTAFYLCASSQGLAGGGELFFGEGSRLTVL.

CDR3 nucleotide sequence: TGTGCCAGCAGCCCCCGGGACAGGGCCCACGAGCAGTACTTC. Translation: CASSPRDRAHEQYF. The chain carries TRBV11-3 and TRBJ2-7, with 9 bases identical to TRBD1. V was pared by 5 bases and J by 5 bases, with 7 bases of the junction left unmatched. CDR3 length equals 14 residues. Per the germline V gene, CDR1 is SGHNT and CDR2 is YENEEA. Full variable domain (outside the CDR3, taken from reference TRBV11-3 and TRBJ2-7): EAGVVQSPRYKIIEKKQPVAFWCNPISGHNTLYWYLQNLGQGPELLIRYENEEAVDDSQLPKDRFSAERLKGVDSTLKIQPAELGDSAVYLCASSPRDRAHEQYFGPGTRLTVT.

This chain links TRBV19 with TRBJ1-1; D is undetermined. Germline V gives CDR1 LNHDA, CDR2 SQIVND (reference sequence). V was trimmed by 5 bases and J by 3 bases, leaving 16 bases between them. CDR3 length equals 15 residues. The CDR3 is CASSPKAGRYTEAFF. As DNA, the CDR3 is TGTGCCAGTAGTCCCAAAGCGGGCCGATACACTGAAGCTTTCTTT. Full variable domain (remainder filled in from reference TRBV19 and TRBJ1-1): DGGITQSPKYLFRKEGQNVTLSCEQNLNHDAMYWYRQDPGQGLRLIYYSQIVNDFQKGDIAEGYSVSREKKESFPLTVTSAQKNPTAFYLCASSPKAGRYTEAFFGQGTRLTVV.

This chain joins TRBV7-9 and TRBJ2-5; 9 bases are a match to TRBD1. Trimming at V came to 1 base and at J to 2 bases, leaving 2 bases not matched to a gene. In germline, CDR1 is SEHNR, CDR2 FQNEAQ (reference sequence). The CDR3 contains 15 residues. In nucleotides, the CDR3 is TGTGCCAGCAGCTTAGTGACAGGGGGACAAGAGACCCAGTACTTC. Translating gives CASSLVTGGQETQYF.

The sample holds a few counts of this clone. This rearrangement joins TRBV19 to TRBJ1-5; 7 nucleotides agree with TRBD1. Trimming cost V 11 bases and J 1 base; bases outside gene matches: 11. Looked up from germline, CDR1 is LNHDA and CDR2 is SQIVND (reference sequence). The CDR3 loop spans 15 amino acids. The DNA of the CDR3 is TGTGCCGCCAAGGGGGCCTTAGGGAGCAATCAGCCCCAGCATTTT. It translates to CAAKGALGSNQPQHF. Looking up the rest from reference TRBV19 and TRBJ1-5 gives the full variable domain: DGGITQSPKYLFRKEGQNVTLSCEQNLNHDAMYWYRQDPGQGLRLIYYSQIVNDFQKGDIAEGYSVSREKKESFPLTVTSAQKNPTAFYLCAAKGALGSNQPQHFGDGTRLSIL.

This rearrangement joins TRBV6-1 to TRBJ2-7; TRBD2 aligns across 7 bases. The germline CDR1 and CDR2 sequences are MNHNS and SASEGT. This CDR3 has 15 amino acids. V lost 7 bases, J lost 3 bases, and 12 bases stayed unmatched. This CDR3 reads CASTPGGGWIYEQYV. DNA for the CDR3: TGTGCCAGCACACCAGGCGGGGGTTGGATCTACGAGCAGTACGTC.

This clone was seen just once. This sequence joins TRBV11-2 and TRBJ2-1; tentative D call: TRBD1 (6 bases). Trimming shortened V by 5 bases and J by 4 bases, and 18 bases separated the two germline ends. CDR3 length: 16 amino acids. Germline V gene lookup returns CDR1 SGHAT and CDR2 FQNNGV. The CDR3 DNA follows: TGTGCCAGCAGCATAAGAACAGGGAATTTATACAATGAGCAGTTCTTC. Translation gives CASSIRTGNLYNEQFF.

This rearrangement joins TRBV7-9 to TRBJ1-1, with a possible D match to TRBD1 (6 bases). In germline, CDR1 is SEHNR, CDR2 FQNEAQ (reference sequence). This CDR3 has 13 amino acids. V was cut by 4 bases and J by 10 bases, with 16 bases left in between. In nucleotides, the CDR3 is TGTGCCAGCAGCTGGGCAGGGCTAGGGGGAGCTTTCTTT. It translates to CASSWAGLGGAFF.

The J gene is TRBJ1-5, the V gene TRBV28, with 8 nucleotides matching TRBD1. CDR3 length: 17 residues. With V trimmed by 4 bases and J by 0 bases, 8 bases remained unmatched. Germline V lookup: CDR1 MDHEN, CDR2 SYDVKM. CDR3 DNA: TGTGCCAGCAGTTCCGCTAGGACAGGGAATAGCAATCAGCCCCAGCATTTT. This sequence encodes CASSSARTGNSNQPQHF.

This chain connects TRBV28 to TRBJ2-7; TRBD1 agrees at 9 bases. CDR1 MDHEN and CDR2 SYDVKM come from the germline V gene. V was clipped by 5 bases and J by 2 bases; unmatched bases: 1. This CDR3 spans 13 amino acids. The DNA of the CDR3 is TGTGCCAGCAGTAGGACAGGGGCCTACGAGCAGTACGTC. Protein product: CASSRTGAYEQYV.

This chain uses TRBV2 with TRBJ2-7; D is ambiguous. Deletions cut 6 bases from V and 6 bases from J, with 12 bases between. CDR1 SNHLY and CDR2 FYNNEI come from the germline V gene. CDR3 length: 12 residues. The CDR3 spells CASSSRLGEQYV. Written as DNA, the CDR3 is TGTGCCAGCAGCAGCCGTCTTGGCGAGCAGTACGTC.

The chain joins TRBV15 to TRBJ1-5; D is uncertain. CDR3 length: 15 residues. Germline CDR1 is LNHNV and CDR2 is YYDKDF (reference sequence). V lost 0 bases and J lost 3, with 9 bases in between. The DNA for the CDR3 is TGTGCCACCAGCAGAGATCGGCGACTCAATCAGCCCCAGCATTTT. Protein: CATSRDRRLNQPQHF.

The chain recombines TRBV7-9 with TRBJ1-1, with D perhaps TRBD1 (6 bases). The CDR3 has 14 amino acids. Germline CDR1 SEHNR, CDR2 FQNEAQ (reference sequence). Deletions cut 6 bases from V and 5 bases from J, with 16 bases between. The CDR3 reads CASRSGVEGTEAFF. The CDR3 DNA follows: TGTGCCAGCAGGTCAGGGGTCGAAGGGACTGAAGCTTTCTTT.

The chain links TRBV7-6 to TRBJ1-5; possible D gene TRBD1, 5 bases. CDR3 length equals 15 residues. Trimming removed 5 bases from V and 3 bases from J, with 14 bases in between. Germline V CDR1 and CDR2: SGHVS, FNYEAQ. CDR3 sequence: CASSPRDGLNQPQHF. DNA of the CDR3: TGTGCCAGCAGCCCGCGGGACGGCCTCAATCAGCCCCAGCATTTT.

The rearrangement joins TRBV7-3 to TRBJ1-1; D gene unclear. This CDR3 comprises 13 residues. V gave up 3 bases and J gave up 2 bases, with 7 bases separating them. The germline V gene encodes CDR1 SGHTA and CDR2 FQGTGA. The CDR3 DNA reads TGTGCCAGCAGCTTCCAAATAAACACTGAAGCTTTCTTT. Its translation is CASSFQINTEAFF.

This clone was detected only once. The V and J genes are TRBV7-9 and TRBJ2-5, with TRBD2 as a possible D gene (5 bases). The V end lost 5 bases, the J end lost 5 bases, and 15 bases lay between the germline ends. CDR1 and CDR2 (germline): SEHNR, FQNEAQ (reference sequence). This CDR3 is built from 14 residues. The CDR3 region is CASSQLLRRETQYF. CDR3 DNA sequence: TGTGCCAGCAGCCAGCTACTTCGGAGGGAGACCCAGTACTTC.

This chain uses TRBV30 with TRBJ2-1; the match to TRBD2 covers 7 bases. Germline CDR1 GTSNPN, CDR2 SVGIG (reference sequence). The CDR3 sequence is 14 residues long. Trimming cost V 0 bases and J 5 bases; bases outside gene matches: 4. Here the CDR3 DNA reads TGTGCCTGGAGTGTTTCGAGCGGGGACAATGAGCAGTTCTTC. It encodes CAWSVSSGDNEQFF.

This chain joins TRBV5-5 and TRBJ2-1; TRBD2 aligns across 7 bases. CDR3 size: 15 residues. V dropped 0 bases and J dropped 7; count of bases not matched to a gene: 7. Germline CDR1 and CDR2: SGHKS and YYEKEE (reference sequence). For the CDR3, the DNA is TGTGCCAGCAGCTTGGAGGGAGGGCCTTTTAATGAGCAGTTCTTC. It is translated as CASSLEGGPFNEQFF.

The rearrangement uses TRBV27 and TRBJ1-2, with 9 bases matching TRBD1. The length of the CDR3 is 15 residues. With V trimmed by 4 bases and J by 4 bases, 7 bases remained unmatched. Germline V gene sequence: CDR1 MNHEY, CDR2 SMNVEV (reference sequence). CDR3 DNA: TGTGCCAGCAGTTCGGGACAGGGATTGATCTATGGCTACACCTTC. Its protein is CASSSGQGLIYGYTF.

The chain carries TRBV5-6 and TRBJ2-1; D possibly uses TRBD1 or TRBD2 (5 bases each). The length of the CDR3 is 14 residues. Germline CDR1 SGHDT, CDR2 YYEEEE. The V and J ends lost 3 bases and 6 bases respectively, with 13 bases between them. CDR3 region: CASSSWGTVNEQFF. The CDR3 DNA reads TGTGCCAGCAGCTCATGGGGGACGGTCAATGAGCAGTTCTTC. The entire variable domain, with the rest obtained from reference TRBV5-6 and TRBJ2-1, is as follows: DAGVTQSPTHLIKTRGQQVTLRCSPKSGHDTVSWYQQALGQGPQFIFQYYEEEERQRGNFPDRFSGHQFPNYSSELNVNALLLGDSALYLCASSSWGTVNEQFFGPGTRLTVL.

For the CDR3, the DNA is TGCGCCAGCAGCAAGGCCTCACTAGCGGAGAGCACAGATACGCAGTATTTT. Translating it yields CASSKASLAESTDTQYF. This chain uses TRBV5-1 with TRBJ2-3, with 8 bases aligning to TRBD2. This CDR3 comprises 17 residues. Germline loops: CDR1 SGHRS, CDR2 YFSETQ. V lost 4 bases, J lost 0 bases, and 10 bases stayed unmatched.

The chain combines TRBV7-9 with TRBJ1-2; D remains ambiguous. V lost 5 bases to trimming and J lost 4 bases, with 20 bases between them. This CDR3 comprises 16 residues. The germline gives CDR1 SEHNR, CDR2 FQNEAQ (reference sequence). The CDR3 coding sequence is TGTGCCAGCAGCCTTTACAATGGCATGCCTCGCTATGGCTACACCTTC. It yields the protein CASSLYNGMPRYGYTF.

The chain joins TRBV23-1 to TRBJ1-5; D gene unclear. TRBV23-1 is flagged as an ORF with uncertain function. This CDR3 spans 19 amino acids. V was clipped by 1 base and J by 0 bases, with 19 bases between them. CDR3 nucleotides: TGCGCCAGCAGTCAATACGATGGCTCGTACGTATATAGCAATCAGCCCCAGCATTTT. It translates to CASSQYDGSYVYSNQPQHF.

The rearrangement joins TRBV28 to TRBJ1-1; TRBD1 might be the D (5 bases). V lost 2 bases to trimming and J lost 0 bases, with 13 bases between them. Germline assignment: CDR1 MDHEN and CDR2 SYDVKM. CDR3 size: 16 residues. The CDR3 DNA follows: TGTGCCAGCAGTTTAGGGGACGGGCTCCTGAACACTGAAGCTTTCTTT. Translating it yields CASSLGDGLLNTEAFF.

The chain links TRBV27 to TRBJ2-7, with D perhaps matching TRBD1 (6 bases). The V end lost 2 bases, the J end lost 5 bases, and 13 bases lay between the germline ends. Germline assignment: CDR1 MNHEY and CDR2 SMNVEV (reference sequence). The CDR3 is 14 amino acids. The CDR3 nucleotides are TGTGCCAGCAGTTTAGGCGTCAGGGGCCACGAGCAGTACGTC. It specifies CASSLGVRGHEQYV.

V usage is TRBV7-9 and J usage is TRBJ2-1, with D possibly TRBD1 on 6 matching bases. The germline V and J ends were trimmed by 0 bases and 3 bases, with 9 bases remaining between them. This CDR3 has 15 residues. CDR1 and CDR2 from the germline V gene are SEHNR and FQNEAQ (reference sequence). The CDR3 bases are TGTGCCAGCAGCTTAGCAGGGGGTTACTACAATGAGCAGTTCTTC. Its translation: CASSLAGGYYNEQFF.

The genes are TRBV10-2 and TRBJ2-7, with 9 bases that match TRBD1. Germline CDR1 WSHSY, CDR2 SAAADI. This CDR3 is 12 amino acids long. Unmatched junction bases numbered 3, after V lost 10 bases and J lost 2 bases. CDR3 in DNA: TGCGCCACGGGACAGGGCCCCTACGAGCAGTACTTC. Residues: CATGQGPYEQYF.

The chain recombines TRBV7-3 with TRBJ2-1, with D hard to call. Germline loops: CDR1 SGHTA, CDR2 FQGTGA. Between the trimmed V and J ends, which lost 0 bases and 8 bases, there was a span of 8 bases. CDR3 length: 13 residues. CDR3 sequence reads: CASSLTDLHEQFF. CDR3 bases: TGTGCCAGCAGCTTAACCGACCTACATGAGCAGTTCTTC.